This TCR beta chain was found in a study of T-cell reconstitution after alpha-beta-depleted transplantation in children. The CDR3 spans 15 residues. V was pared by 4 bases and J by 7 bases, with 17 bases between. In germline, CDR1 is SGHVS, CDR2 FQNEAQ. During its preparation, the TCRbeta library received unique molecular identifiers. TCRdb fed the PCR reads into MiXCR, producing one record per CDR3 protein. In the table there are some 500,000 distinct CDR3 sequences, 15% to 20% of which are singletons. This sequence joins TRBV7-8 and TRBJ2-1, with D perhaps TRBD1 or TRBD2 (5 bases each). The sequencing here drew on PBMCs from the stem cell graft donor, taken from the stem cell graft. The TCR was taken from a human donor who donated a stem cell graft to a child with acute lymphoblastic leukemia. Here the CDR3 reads CASSSPGPWGNEQFF. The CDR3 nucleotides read TGTGCCAGCAGCTCCCCGGGACCCTGGGGTAATGAGCAGTTCTTC.